One T cell receptor (beta chain) is described in this entry. The antigen is undetermined. The CDR3 runs to 17 residues. Trimming removed 6 bases from V and 5 bases from J; junction bases left unmatched: 10. The germline V gene encodes CDR1 MRHNA and CDR2 SNTAGT. The data derive from a study of cytotoxic CD8 clonotypes in ibrutinib-treated CLL. Study findings and constraints: Researchers report that baseline clonality outpaced age-matched healthy donors and tracked circulating CD8+ T-cell counts.

The data were produced by immunoSEQ multiplex PCR, yet TCRdb's version contains in-frame clones alone and is incomplete. This table holds about 50,000 clones, more than 45% found once. The rearrangement links TRBV6-4 to TRBJ2-1; TRBD2 agrees at 13 bases. The sample here was PBMCs, taken after 12 months of ibrutinib treatment. This clonotype was sampled from a human donor with chronic lymphocytic leukemia. CDR3 amino acids: CASSHFYGTSGNNEQFF. For the CDR3, the DNA is TGTGCCAGCAGCCACTTTTATGGGACTAGCGGGAACAATGAGCAGTTCTTC.